This T cell receptor (beta chain) was identified during a study of blood T cells in healthy people across ages. Study overall: Capture via template switching afforded approximately one barcoded beta molecule per two T cells.

Together with a sample-barcoded 5' primer, a J-beta primer mix was included in a second PCR lasting roughly 7 to 11 cycles. Each of the cDNA molecules was tagged by a template-switch adaptor with 12 random nucleotides. One entry per CDR3 protein results from TCRdb running MiXCR on the 5' RACE reads. Of roughly 1.5 million distinct CDR3 sequences listed, 42% were seen once; the top ten hold 4%. This clonotype was counted only a few times. Its antigen remains unknown. This CDR3 is 15 amino acids long. The germline gives CDR1 MRHNA, CDR2 SNTAGT. With 2 bases removed from V and 4 bases from J, the gap between germline ends came to 14 bases. Study-wide findings and caveats: With age, beta diversity per million T cells declined roughly linearly, significantly by 40. Researchers report that TCR beta diversity correlated strongly with naive T cell percentage.

The clonotype was recovered from a woman between 18 and 30 years old in good health. Sequencing was done on a sample of blood. This rearrangement joins TRBV6-4 to TRBJ1-2; perhaps TRBD1 as D (5 bases). CDR3: CASSDGDPRVYGYTF. Written as DNA, the CDR3 is TGTGCCAGCAGTGACGGGGACCCGAGGGTCTATGGCTACACCTTC.